The T cell receptor beta chain described here comes from a study of regulatory T cells in long-lasting Graves disease. Germline V gene lookup returns CDR1 DFQATT and CDR2 SNEGSKA (reference sequence). With 7 bases clipped from V and 0 bases from J, the junction kept 9 bases outside the gene matches. The CDR3 covers 15 residues. Assembly of TCR beta libraries relied on iRepertoire HTBI primers together with Arm-PCR of CDR3 regions. Each CDR3 protein gets one entry after TCRdb re-called the multiplex PCR reads with MiXCR. This sample carries under 250,000 distinct CDR3 sequences, 15% to 20% of them seen once, and the ten largest clones take roughly 12%. Time point reported: newly diagnosed GD, antithyroid drugs for less than 3 months. Scientists built the TCR library using RNA that was extracted from PBMCs. The same specimen was also included in a second study, on T cells in Graves' hyperthyroidism and ophthalmopathy.

The sequence was collected from a woman aged 30 to 39 with Graves disease. This sample comprised peripheral blood mononuclear cells (PBMCs), obtained at new diagnosis, from a patient treated with antithyroid drugs. V and J are TRBV20-1 and TRBJ1-5, with 7 bases lining up with TRBD1. The DNA of the CDR3 is TGCAGTGTTCAGGGGGGAGGTCGTAGCAATCAGCCCCAGCATTTT. It translates to CSVQGGGRSNQPQHF.